Listed below are T cell receptor beta chains from one sample, sequenced in a study of CD8+ T cells in alopecia areata. Generated by immunoSEQ multiplex PCR, the TCRdb table keeps only in-frame clones and is missing some. The top ten clones hold more than 9% of a sample with 100,000 to 150,000 clones, 45% to 50% of them seen once. Sequencing was done on a sample of NKG2D-low CD8+ T cells sorted from blood. Source of these receptors: a human donor with alopecia areata. CDR3s include the opening cysteine and the closing phenylalanine or tryptophan. The D gene is left open where the match is weak. Clone size is stated in some rows and not others, as once, few, many or a class when expanded.

CAWSAPGELFF | TGTGCCTGGAGTGCGCCCGGGGAGCTGTTTTTT | TRBJ2-2 | . | TRBV30 | few
CASSLEQSNTEAFF | TGCGCCAGCAGCTTGGAACAGTCGAACACTGAAGCTTTCTTT | TRBJ1-1 | . | TRBV5-1 | .
CASSYEPGQVAGYEQYF | TGTGCCAGCAGCTACGAACCGGGACAGGTCGCCGGCTACGAGCAGTACTTC | TRBJ2-7 | TRBD1 | TRBV7-9 | .
CASSHPPGQGRDTQYF | TGCGCCAGCAGCCATCCCCCGGGACAGGGCCGAGATACGCAGTATTTT | TRBJ2-3 | TRBD1 | TRBV23-1 | .
CSLWDRGGGYTF | TGCAGCTTATGGGACAGGGGAGGTGGCTACACCTTC | TRBJ1-2 | TRBD1 | TRBV29-1 | few
CASSPVTSGILYNEQFF | TGTGCCAGCAGTCCCGTTACTAGCGGGATACTCTACAATGAGCAGTTCTTC | TRBJ2-1 | TRBD2 | TRBV27 | .
CSVETSGYNEQFF | TGCAGCGTTGAAACTAGCGGGTACAATGAGCAGTTCTTC | TRBJ2-1 | TRBD2 | TRBV29-1 | few
CASSFSREQYF | TGTGCCAGCAGTTTCTCGAGAGAGCAGTACTTC | TRBJ2-7 | . | TRBV28 | .
CASSPGNEQFF | TGTGCCAGCAGTCCAGGCAATGAGCAGTTCTTC | TRBJ2-1 | . | TRBV28 | .
CATTPSFLTGGADGYTF | TGCGCCACCACCCCCTCCTTCCTGACAGGGGGGGCCGATGGCTACACCTTC | TRBJ1-2 | TRBD1 | TRBV4-1 | .
CASSFRVNNEQFF | TGTGCCAGCAGTTTCAGGGTGAACAATGAGCAGTTCTTC | TRBJ2-1 | . | TRBV28 | few
CASSLGQRYQPQHF | TGTGCCAGCAGTTTGGGACAGCGTTATCAGCCCCAGCATTTT | TRBJ1-5 | TRBD1 | TRBV27 | .
CASSTFQYQYF | TGTGCCAGCAGCACCTTCCAGTATCAGTACTTC | TRBJ2-4 | . | TRBV28 | few
CASSDSNQPQHF | TGTGCCAGCAGCGATAGCAATCAGCCCCAGCATTTT | TRBJ1-5 | . | TRBV7-9 | .
CASSAPHGAGAITEAFF | TGTGCCAGCAGTGCCCCTCACGGAGCAGGGGCCATCACTGAAGCTTTCTTT | TRBJ1-1 | . | TRBV28 | .
CASSVPGQVLSGANVLTF | TGTGCCAGCAGCGTCCCCGGACAGGTACTCTCTGGGGCCAACGTCCTGACTTTC | TRBJ2-6 | TRBD1 | TRBV7-9 | .
CSVRREGVLYF | TGCAGCGTGAGAAGAGAGGGGGTTTTGTACTTC | TRBJ2-7 | . | TRBV29-1 | few
CAFNLAGYEQYF | TGTGCCTTCAACCTAGCGGGTTACGAGCAGTACTTC | TRBJ2-7 | TRBD2 | TRBV30 | .
CASSQEPGQGDTEAFF | TGCGCCAGCAGCCAAGAGCCGGGACAGGGGGACACTGAAGCTTTCTTT | TRBJ1-1 | TRBD1 | TRBV4-1 | .
CASTSDGYSYEQYF | TGTGCCAGCACCTCCGACGGCTACTCCTACGAGCAGTACTTC | TRBJ2-7 | . | TRBV7-9 | once
CASSPGSSTDTQYF | TGTGCCAGCAGCCCCGGGAGTTCGACAGATACGCAGTATTTT | TRBJ2-3 | . | TRBV9 | .
CAWSAPPGEQFF | TGTGCCTGGAGTGCCCCCCCGGGTGAGCAGTTCTTC | TRBJ2-1 | . | TRBV30 | .
CASTSGGNEQYF | TGCGCCAGCACTAGCGGGGGTAACGAGCAGTACTTC | TRBJ2-7 | TRBD2 | TRBV5-6 | .
CASSLQQGTEQYF | TGTGCCAGCAGTCTGCAGCAGGGAACCGAGCAGTACTTC | TRBJ2-7 | . | TRBV27 | .
CASSPGYQETQYF | TGTGCCAGCAGTCCGGGATACCAAGAGACCCAGTACTTC | TRBJ2-5 | . | TRBV27 | .
CSVEDPLGRGYTF | TGCAGCGTTGAAGATCCCCTCGGGAGAGGCTACACCTTC | TRBJ1-2 | . | TRBV29-1 | .
CSVGRVGTGELFF | TGCAGCGTTGGCAGGGTTGGCACCGGGGAGCTGTTTTTT | TRBJ2-2 | . | TRBV29-1 | .
CAIGGDTEAFF | TGTGCCATCGGGGGGGACACTGAAGCTTTCTTT | TRBJ1-1 | . | TRBV30 | .
CATSVGQGRIDEQFF | TGTGCCACCAGCGTAGGACAGGGGAGGATCGATGAGCAGTTCTTC | TRBJ2-1 | TRBD1 | TRBV15 | .
CASSQEGTYEQYF | TGCGCCAGCAGCCAAGAGGGGACCTACGAGCAGTACTTC | TRBJ2-7 | . | TRBV4-1 | few
CAWSADRYEQYF | TGTGCCTGGAGTGCCGACAGGTACGAGCAGTACTTC | TRBJ2-7 | . | TRBV30 | few
CASSVSRTSGTYEQYF | TGTGCCAGCAGTGTCAGTAGGACTAGCGGAACCTACGAGCAGTACTTC | TRBJ2-7 | TRBD2 | TRBV2 | .
CSVLTGQSSYNEQFF | TGCAGCGTTCTGACAGGGCAGAGCTCCTACAATGAGCAGTTCTTC | TRBJ2-1 | TRBD1 | TRBV29-1 | .
CASRGQADEQYF | TGTGCCAGCAGAGGACAGGCAGACGAGCAGTACTTC | TRBJ2-7 | TRBD1 | TRBV7-9 | .
CASSEVEGTTYEQYF | TGTGCCAGCAGTGAAGTGGAGGGAACAACCTACGAGCAGTACTTC | TRBJ2-7 | . | TRBV2 | .
CSDLTPTDTQYF | TGCAGCGATCTAACACCTACAGATACGCAGTATTTT | TRBJ2-3 | . | TRBV29-1 | few
CASREEIEAFF | TGTGCCAGCCGGGAGGAGATTGAAGCTTTCTTT | TRBJ1-1 | . | TRBV2 | few
CAISESLLQETQYF | TGTGCCATCAGTGAGTCATTGCTCCAAGAGACCCAGTACTTC | TRBJ2-5 | . | TRBV10-3 | .
CASSARRAEETQYF | TGTGCCAGCAGTGCCCGCCGGGCTGAAGAGACCCAGTACTTC | TRBJ2-5 | . | TRBV28 | .
CASSIEGSYNEQFF | TGTGCCAGTAGTATTGAGGGATCCTACAATGAGCAGTTCTTC | TRBJ2-1 | . | TRBV19 | many
CSVAGTSSDNEQFF | TGCAGCGTTGCCGGGACTAGCTCCGATAATGAGCAGTTCTTC | TRBJ2-1 | TRBD2 | TRBV29-1 | few
CATRRGVEQYF | TGTGCCACCCGTCGTGGGGTCGAGCAGTACTTC | TRBJ2-7 | . | TRBV7-9 | few
CSVYDGARDGTEAFF | TGCAGCGTTTATGATGGGGCCAGGGATGGCACTGAAGCTTTCTTT | TRBJ1-1 | . | TRBV29-1 | .